Listed below are T cell receptor beta chains from one sample, sequenced in a study of cytomegalovirus exposure and HLA in healthy donors. Sequencing was performed with immunoSEQ multiplex PCR; in TCRdb, only in-frame clones are kept and a portion is missing. The sample holds around 210,000 clones; 70% to 90% are singletons and the top ten take 0.2% to 0.3%. Sequencing was carried out using PBMCs. These receptors were obtained from a girl under 10 years old in good health and CMV-seronegative. Each CDR3 is given with its conserved first and last residue. Each record gives: D gene, J gene, V gene, clone size, CDR3 protein, CDR3 DNA. The D gene is left open where the match is weak. Not all rows give a size; the values are once, few, many and, for expanded clones, a class.

d_call: TRBD1; j_call: TRBJ2-7; v_call: TRBV2; clone_size: -; cdr3_aa: CASSDMDRGYEQYF; cdr3_nt: TGTGCCAGCAGTGACATGGACAGGGGGTACGAGCAGTACTTC
d_call: TRBD1; j_call: TRBJ2-7; v_call: TRBV18; clone_size: -; cdr3_aa: CASSPPTGEWYEQYF; cdr3_nt: TGTGCCAGCTCACCACCCACAGGGGAATGGTACGAGCAGTACTTC
d_call: -; j_call: TRBJ2-2; v_call: TRBV10-3; clone_size: -; cdr3_aa: CAISGGEGGTGELFF; cdr3_nt: TGTGCCATCAGTGGAGGAGAAGGAGGAACCGGGGAGCTGTTTTTT
d_call: -; j_call: TRBJ2-1; v_call: TRBV27; clone_size: -; cdr3_aa: CASSFSVRSSYNEQFF; cdr3_nt: TGTGCCAGCAGTTTTAGTGTGAGGAGCTCCTACAATGAGCAGTTCTTC
d_call: TRBD1; j_call: TRBJ2-7; v_call: TRBV11-2; clone_size: -; cdr3_aa: CASSLAGQGNYEQYF; cdr3_nt: TGTGCCAGCAGCTTAGCGGGACAGGGCAACTACGAGCAGTACTTC
d_call: -; j_call: TRBJ2-7; v_call: TRBV5-5; clone_size: -; cdr3_aa: CASSLRQVSYEQYF; cdr3_nt: TGTGCCAGCAGCTTGCGACAGGTCTCCTACGAGCAGTACTTC
d_call: TRBD2; j_call: TRBJ2-7; v_call: TRBV5-5; clone_size: -; cdr3_aa: CASSLQTSGGEQYF; cdr3_nt: TGTGCCAGCAGCTTGCAGACTAGCGGGGGCGAGCAGTACTTC
d_call: TRBD1; j_call: TRBJ1-1; v_call: TRBV30; clone_size: -; cdr3_aa: CAWNLGQGLSVETNTEAFF; cdr3_nt: TGTGCCTGGAATTTGGGACAGGGTTTATCGGTCGAAACGAACACTGAAGCTTTCTTT
d_call: -; j_call: TRBJ2-7; v_call: TRBV6-6; clone_size: -; cdr3_aa: CASTPWEEQYF; cdr3_nt: TGTGCCAGCACCCCCTGGGAGGAGCAGTACTTC
d_call: TRBD1; j_call: TRBJ1-5; v_call: TRBV6-6; clone_size: -; cdr3_aa: CASSFGQGWQPQHF; cdr3_nt: TGTGCCAGCAGCTTCGGACAGGGATGGCAGCCCCAGCATTTT
d_call: TRBD1; j_call: TRBJ1-2; v_call: TRBV4-2; clone_size: -; cdr3_aa: CASSQDDRDGNYGYTF; cdr3_nt: TGTGCCAGCAGCCAAGATGACAGGGACGGTAACTATGGCTACACCTTC
d_call: TRBD1; j_call: TRBJ1-2; v_call: TRBV6-1; clone_size: -; cdr3_aa: CASSEGGDRGGYTF; cdr3_nt: TGTGCCAGCAGTGAAGGGGGGGACAGAGGTGGCTACACCTTC
d_call: TRBD1; j_call: TRBJ2-2; v_call: TRBV5-1; clone_size: -; cdr3_aa: CASSRLTPGTGNTGELFF; cdr3_nt: TGCGCCAGCAGCAGATTGACACCCGGGACAGGAAACACCGGGGAGCTGTTTTTT
d_call: TRBD1; j_call: TRBJ2-5; v_call: TRBV5-1; clone_size: -; cdr3_aa: CASSLAPGGLETQYF; cdr3_nt: TGCGCCAGCAGCTTGGCCCCAGGGGGCTTGGAGACCCAGTACTTC
d_call: -; j_call: TRBJ1-1; v_call: TRBV10-1; clone_size: -; cdr3_aa: CASRVQPYTEAFF; cdr3_nt: TGCGCCAGCAGGGTACAACCGTACACTGAAGCTTTCTTT
d_call: TRBD2; j_call: TRBJ2-5; v_call: TRBV9; clone_size: -; cdr3_aa: CASSPLGGLAEETQYF; cdr3_nt: TGTGCCAGCAGCCCCCTAGGTGGGCTAGCGGAAGAGACCCAGTACTTC
d_call: TRBD1; j_call: TRBJ1-2; v_call: TRBV9; clone_size: -; cdr3_aa: CASSVLGTGRGYTF; cdr3_nt: TGTGCCAGCAGCGTACTCGGGACAGGGCGGGGCTACACCTTC
d_call: -; j_call: TRBJ2-7; v_call: TRBV19; clone_size: few; cdr3_aa: CASSITATYEQYF; cdr3_nt: TGTGCCAGTAGTATCACAGCTACTTACGAGCAGTACTTC
d_call: TRBD2; j_call: TRBJ2-7; v_call: TRBV6-1; clone_size: few; cdr3_aa: CASSEHWGEGRLEQYF; cdr3_nt: TGTGCCAGCAGTGAACACTGGGGGGAGGGCCGTCTCGAGCAGTACTTC
d_call: -; j_call: TRBJ2-2; v_call: TRBV6-5; clone_size: -; cdr3_aa: CASSPASVPGELFF; cdr3_nt: TGTGCCAGCAGTCCGGCTAGCGTCCCCGGGGAGCTGTTTTTT
d_call: TRBD1; j_call: TRBJ2-7; v_call: TRBV7-3; clone_size: once; cdr3_aa: CASSPSGGQGDKQYF; cdr3_nt: TGTGCCAGCAGCCCGTCCGGGGGACAGGGGGACAAGCAGTACTTC
d_call: -; j_call: TRBJ1-5; v_call: TRBV28; clone_size: -; cdr3_aa: CASRQSRGSNQPQHF; cdr3_nt: TGTGCCAGCAGACAGTCCAGGGGAAGCAATCAGCCCCAGCATTTT
d_call: -; j_call: TRBJ2-5; v_call: TRBV9; clone_size: -; cdr3_aa: CASSRPGAYQETQYF; cdr3_nt: TGTGCCAGCAGCCGACCGGGAGCATATCAAGAGACCCAGTACTTC
d_call: -; j_call: TRBJ1-1; v_call: TRBV7-7; clone_size: -; cdr3_aa: CASSPGPGNTEAFF; cdr3_nt: TGTGCCAGCAGTCCCGGTCCGGGGAACACTGAAGCTTTCTTT
d_call: -; j_call: TRBJ1-5; v_call: TRBV5-6; clone_size: -; cdr3_aa: CASSLRGYQPQHF; cdr3_nt: TGTGCCAGCAGCTTGAGAGGGTATCAGCCCCAGCATTTT
d_call: TRBD1; j_call: TRBJ2-7; v_call: TRBV19; clone_size: -; cdr3_aa: CASMGDGDRGYEQYF; cdr3_nt: TGTGCCAGTATGGGGGACGGGGACAGGGGTTACGAGCAGTACTTC
d_call: TRBD2; j_call: TRBJ2-7; v_call: TRBV5-1; clone_size: -; cdr3_aa: CASSPGTSGRAPIVQYF; cdr3_nt: TGCGCCAGCAGCCCCGGGACTAGCGGGAGGGCCCCTATCGTGCAGTACTTC
d_call: -; j_call: TRBJ1-2; v_call: TRBV4-1; clone_size: -; cdr3_aa: CASSQDQGQNYGYTF; cdr3_nt: TGCGCCAGCAGCCAAGATCAGGGGCAGAACTATGGCTACACCTTC
d_call: TRBD1; j_call: TRBJ2-7; v_call: TRBV19; clone_size: -; cdr3_aa: CASSERTGRYEQYF; cdr3_nt: TGTGCCAGTAGTGAAAGGACAGGGAGGTACGAGCAGTACTTC
d_call: TRBD2; j_call: TRBJ2-7; v_call: TRBV9; clone_size: -; cdr3_aa: CASSVAGTTYEQYF; cdr3_nt: TGTGCCAGCAGCGTAGCTGGGACTACTTACGAGCAGTACTTC
d_call: TRBD1; j_call: TRBJ2-5; v_call: TRBV5-1; clone_size: -; cdr3_aa: CASSSDRGIETQYF; cdr3_nt: TGCGCCAGCAGCTCTGACAGGGGAATAGAGACCCAGTACTTC
d_call: TRBD1; j_call: TRBJ1-2; v_call: TRBV6-1; clone_size: few; cdr3_aa: CASGRIGTVREGYTF; cdr3_nt: TGTGCCAGCGGACGGATAGGGACAGTTAGAGAAGGCTACACCTTC
d_call: TRBD2; j_call: TRBJ2-1; v_call: TRBV10-3; clone_size: -; cdr3_aa: CAILAGGPNEQFF; cdr3_nt: TGTGCCATTCTAGCGGGGGGGCCGAATGAGCAGTTCTTC
d_call: TRBD2; j_call: TRBJ2-5; v_call: TRBV7-3; clone_size: -; cdr3_aa: CASSTRGGLETQYF; cdr3_nt: TGTGCCAGCAGCACGCGGGGGGGCCTAGAGACCCAGTACTTC
d_call: TRBD2; j_call: TRBJ2-7; v_call: TRBV30; clone_size: -; cdr3_aa: CAWSGGLAGPYEQYF; cdr3_nt: TGTGCCTGGAGTGGGGGACTAGCGGGCCCCTACGAGCAGTACTTC
d_call: -; j_call: TRBJ2-5; v_call: TRBV5-1; clone_size: -; cdr3_aa: CASSSGEETQYF; cdr3_nt: TGCGCCAGCAGCTCCGGGGAAGAGACCCAGTACTTC
d_call: -; j_call: TRBJ1-5; v_call: TRBV19; clone_size: -; cdr3_aa: CASRLDFSSNQPQHF; cdr3_nt: TGTGCCAGTAGACTGGACTTCAGTAGCAATCAGCCCCAGCATTTT
d_call: TRBD2; j_call: TRBJ2-5; v_call: TRBV5-1; clone_size: -; cdr3_aa: CASSLDLGTSASYQETQYF; cdr3_nt: TGCGCCAGCAGCTTGGATCTTGGGACTAGCGCTTCGTACCAAGAGACCCAGTACTTC
d_call: -; j_call: TRBJ2-4; v_call: TRBV6-5; clone_size: -; cdr3_aa: CASIGGGKNIQYF; cdr3_nt: TGTGCCAGCATAGGGGGGGGCAAAAACATTCAGTACTTC
d_call: TRBD1; j_call: TRBJ2-1; v_call: TRBV29-1; clone_size: -; cdr3_aa: CSVTPRDRADNEQFF; cdr3_nt: TGCAGCGTTACCCCCCGGGACAGGGCTGACAATGAGCAGTTCTTC
d_call: -; j_call: TRBJ2-2; v_call: TRBV7-2; clone_size: -; cdr3_aa: CASSQWGRRDTGELFF; cdr3_nt: TGTGCCAGCAGCCAGTGGGGCCGAAGGGACACCGGGGAGCTGTTTTTT